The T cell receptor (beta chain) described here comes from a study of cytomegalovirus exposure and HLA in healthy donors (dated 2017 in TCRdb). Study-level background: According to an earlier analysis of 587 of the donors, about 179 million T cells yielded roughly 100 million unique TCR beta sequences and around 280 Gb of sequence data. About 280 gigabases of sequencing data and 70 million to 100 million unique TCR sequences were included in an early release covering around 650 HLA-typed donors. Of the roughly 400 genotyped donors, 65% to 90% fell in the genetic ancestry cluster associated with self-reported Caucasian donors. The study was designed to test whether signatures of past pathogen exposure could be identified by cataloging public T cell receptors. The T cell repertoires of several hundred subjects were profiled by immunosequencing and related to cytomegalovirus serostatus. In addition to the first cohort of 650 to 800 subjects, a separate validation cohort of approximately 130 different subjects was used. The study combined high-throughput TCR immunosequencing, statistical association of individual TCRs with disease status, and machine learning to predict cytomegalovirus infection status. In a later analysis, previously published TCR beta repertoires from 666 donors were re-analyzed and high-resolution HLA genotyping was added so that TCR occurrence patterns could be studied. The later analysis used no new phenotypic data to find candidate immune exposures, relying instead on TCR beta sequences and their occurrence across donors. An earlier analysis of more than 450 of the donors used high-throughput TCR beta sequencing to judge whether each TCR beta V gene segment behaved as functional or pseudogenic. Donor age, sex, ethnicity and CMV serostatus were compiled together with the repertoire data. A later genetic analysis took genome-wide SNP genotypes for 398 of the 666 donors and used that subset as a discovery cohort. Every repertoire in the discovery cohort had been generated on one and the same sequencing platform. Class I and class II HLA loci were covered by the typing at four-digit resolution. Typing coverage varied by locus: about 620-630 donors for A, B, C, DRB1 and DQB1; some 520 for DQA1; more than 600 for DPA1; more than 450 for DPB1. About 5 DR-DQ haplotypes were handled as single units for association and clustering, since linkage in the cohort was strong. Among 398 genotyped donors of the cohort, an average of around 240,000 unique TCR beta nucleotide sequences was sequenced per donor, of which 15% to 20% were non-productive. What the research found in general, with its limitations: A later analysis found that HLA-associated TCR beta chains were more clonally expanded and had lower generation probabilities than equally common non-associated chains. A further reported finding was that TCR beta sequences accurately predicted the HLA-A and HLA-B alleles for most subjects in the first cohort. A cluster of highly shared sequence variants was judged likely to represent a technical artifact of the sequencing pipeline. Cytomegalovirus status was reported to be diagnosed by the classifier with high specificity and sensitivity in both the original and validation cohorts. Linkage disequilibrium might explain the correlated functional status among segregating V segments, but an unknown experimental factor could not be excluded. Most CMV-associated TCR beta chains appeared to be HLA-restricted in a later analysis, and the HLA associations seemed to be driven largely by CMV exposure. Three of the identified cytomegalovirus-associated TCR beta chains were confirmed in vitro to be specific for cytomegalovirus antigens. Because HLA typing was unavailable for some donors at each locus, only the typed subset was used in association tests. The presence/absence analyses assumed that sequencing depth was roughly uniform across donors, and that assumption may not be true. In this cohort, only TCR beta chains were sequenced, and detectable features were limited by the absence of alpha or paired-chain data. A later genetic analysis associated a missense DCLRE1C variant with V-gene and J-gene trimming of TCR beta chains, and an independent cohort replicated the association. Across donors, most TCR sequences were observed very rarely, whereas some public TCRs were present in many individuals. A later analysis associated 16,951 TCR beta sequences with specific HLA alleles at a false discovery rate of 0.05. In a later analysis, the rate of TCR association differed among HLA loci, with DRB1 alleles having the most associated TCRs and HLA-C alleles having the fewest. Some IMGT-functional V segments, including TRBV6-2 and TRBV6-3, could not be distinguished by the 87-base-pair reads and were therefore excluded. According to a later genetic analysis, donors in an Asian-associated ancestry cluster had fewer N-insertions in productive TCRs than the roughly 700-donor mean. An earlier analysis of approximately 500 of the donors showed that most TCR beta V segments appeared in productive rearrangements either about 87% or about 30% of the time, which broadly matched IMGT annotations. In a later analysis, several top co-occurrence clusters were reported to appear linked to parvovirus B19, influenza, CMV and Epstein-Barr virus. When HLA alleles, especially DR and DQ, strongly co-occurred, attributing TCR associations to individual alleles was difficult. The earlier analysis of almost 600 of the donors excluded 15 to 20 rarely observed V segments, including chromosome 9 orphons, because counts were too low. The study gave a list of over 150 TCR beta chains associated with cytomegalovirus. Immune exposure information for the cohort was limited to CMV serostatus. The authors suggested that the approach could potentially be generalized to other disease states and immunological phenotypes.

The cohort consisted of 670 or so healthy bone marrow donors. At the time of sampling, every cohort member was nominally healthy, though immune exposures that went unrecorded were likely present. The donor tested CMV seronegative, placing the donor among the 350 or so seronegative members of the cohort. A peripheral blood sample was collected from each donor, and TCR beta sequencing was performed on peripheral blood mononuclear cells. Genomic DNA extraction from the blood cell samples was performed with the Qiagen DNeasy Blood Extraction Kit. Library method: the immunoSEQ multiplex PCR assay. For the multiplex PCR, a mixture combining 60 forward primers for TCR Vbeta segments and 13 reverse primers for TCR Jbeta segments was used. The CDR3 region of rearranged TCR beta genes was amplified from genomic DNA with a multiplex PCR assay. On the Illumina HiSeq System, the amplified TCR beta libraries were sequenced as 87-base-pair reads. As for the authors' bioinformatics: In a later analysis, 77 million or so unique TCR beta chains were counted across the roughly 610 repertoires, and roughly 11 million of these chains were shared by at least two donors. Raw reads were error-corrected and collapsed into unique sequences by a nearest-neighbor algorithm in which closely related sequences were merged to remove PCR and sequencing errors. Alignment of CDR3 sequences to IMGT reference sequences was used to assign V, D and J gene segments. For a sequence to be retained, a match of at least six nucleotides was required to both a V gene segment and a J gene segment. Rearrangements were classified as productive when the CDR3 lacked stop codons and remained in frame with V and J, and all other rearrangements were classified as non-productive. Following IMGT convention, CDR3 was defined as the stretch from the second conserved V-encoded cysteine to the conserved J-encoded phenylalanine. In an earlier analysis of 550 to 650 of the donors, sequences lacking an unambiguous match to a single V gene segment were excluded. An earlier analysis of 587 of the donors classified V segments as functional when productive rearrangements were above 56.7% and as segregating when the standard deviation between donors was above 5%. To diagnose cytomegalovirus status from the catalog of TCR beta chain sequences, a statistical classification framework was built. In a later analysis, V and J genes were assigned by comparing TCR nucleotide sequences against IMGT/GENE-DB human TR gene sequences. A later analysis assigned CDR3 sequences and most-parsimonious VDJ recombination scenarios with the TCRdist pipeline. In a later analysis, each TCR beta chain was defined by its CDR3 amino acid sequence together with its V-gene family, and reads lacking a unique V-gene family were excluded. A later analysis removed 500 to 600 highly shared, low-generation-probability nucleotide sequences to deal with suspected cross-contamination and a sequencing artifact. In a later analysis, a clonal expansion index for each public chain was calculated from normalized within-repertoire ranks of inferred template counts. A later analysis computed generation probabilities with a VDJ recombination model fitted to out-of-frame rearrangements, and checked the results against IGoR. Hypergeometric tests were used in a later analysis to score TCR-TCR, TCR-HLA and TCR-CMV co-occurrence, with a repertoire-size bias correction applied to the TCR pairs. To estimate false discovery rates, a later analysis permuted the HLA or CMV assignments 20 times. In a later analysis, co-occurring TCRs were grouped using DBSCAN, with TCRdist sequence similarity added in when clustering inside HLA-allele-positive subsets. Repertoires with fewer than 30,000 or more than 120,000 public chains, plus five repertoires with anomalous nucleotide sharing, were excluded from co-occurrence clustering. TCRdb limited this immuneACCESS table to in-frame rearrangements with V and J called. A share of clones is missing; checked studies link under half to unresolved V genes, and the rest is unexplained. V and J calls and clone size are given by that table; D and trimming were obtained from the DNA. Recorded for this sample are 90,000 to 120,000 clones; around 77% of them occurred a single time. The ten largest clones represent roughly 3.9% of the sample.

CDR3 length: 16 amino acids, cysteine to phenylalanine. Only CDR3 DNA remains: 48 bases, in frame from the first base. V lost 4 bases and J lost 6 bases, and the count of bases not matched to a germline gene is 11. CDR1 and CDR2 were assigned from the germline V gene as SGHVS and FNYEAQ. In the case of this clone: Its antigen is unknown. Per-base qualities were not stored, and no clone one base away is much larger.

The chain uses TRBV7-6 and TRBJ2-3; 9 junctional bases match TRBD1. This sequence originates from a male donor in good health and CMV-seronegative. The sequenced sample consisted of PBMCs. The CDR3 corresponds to CASSYNRGPVLDTQYF. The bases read TGTGCCAGCAGCTATAACAGGGGGCCCGTGTTGGATACGCAGTATTTT.